In this sample, the clone carrying this T cell receptor (beta chain) turned up a few times. Its matching antigen is unknown. These data originate in a study of blood T cells in healthy people across ages. Per sample, extraction of total RNA gave at least 6 micrograms in every case. The second PCR ran roughly 6 to 11 cycles with a sample-barcoded 5' primer and J-beta primers. TCRdb re-derived calls from the 5' RACE reads in MiXCR, one entry per CDR3 protein. Of hundreds of thousands of distinct CDR3 sequences detected, approximately 60% appear once; the ten largest clones hold under 30%. Study-wide points: As age increased, TCR beta diversity per million T cells fell in a roughly linear fashion. Percentage of naive T cells showed a strong correlation with TCR beta diversity.

The clonotype was recovered from a man aged 35 to 55 in good health. Sequencing was done on a sample of blood.

CDR3 DNA sequence: TGTGCCAGCAGCTTGGTAGCGGGAGGGCCTTACGAGCAGTACTTC. Its protein product is CASSLVAGGPYEQYF. The chain combines TRBV11-2 with TRBJ2-7, with TRBD2 matching 11 bases. The CDR3 extends over 15 amino acids. J lost 4 bases, V lost 3 bases, and 5 bases had no gene match. Germline loops: CDR1 SGHAT, CDR2 FQNNGV.